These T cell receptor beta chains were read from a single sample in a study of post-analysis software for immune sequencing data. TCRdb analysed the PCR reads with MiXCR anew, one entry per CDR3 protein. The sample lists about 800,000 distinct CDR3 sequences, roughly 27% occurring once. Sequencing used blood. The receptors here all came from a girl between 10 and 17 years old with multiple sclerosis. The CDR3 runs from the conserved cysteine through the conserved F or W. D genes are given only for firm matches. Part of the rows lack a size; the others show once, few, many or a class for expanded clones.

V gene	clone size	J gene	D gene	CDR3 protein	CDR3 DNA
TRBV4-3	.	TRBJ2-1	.	CASSQDLTTREQFF	TGCGCCAGCAGCCAAGATCTCACTACCCGCGAGCAGTTCTTC
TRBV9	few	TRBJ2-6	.	CASSPSVSSRAGANVLTF	TGTGCCAGCAGCCCATCTGTGTCGAGCAGGGCTGGGGCCAACGTCCTGACTTTC
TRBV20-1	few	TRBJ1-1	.	CSARVGGHKNTEAFF	TGCAGTGCTAGAGTTGGTGGACACAAGAACACTGAAGCTTTCTTT
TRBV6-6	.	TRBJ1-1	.	CASSDPAGGTRDTEAFF	TGTGCCAGCAGCGACCCCGCTGGAGGAACCCGGGACACTGAAGCTTTCTTT
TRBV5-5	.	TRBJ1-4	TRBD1	CASSPGDRGGEKLFF	TGTGCCAGCAGCCCTGGAGACAGGGGAGGTGAAAAACTGTTTTTT
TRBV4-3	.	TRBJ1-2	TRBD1	CASSLVQGLNYGYTF	TGCGCCAGCAGCCTTGTACAGGGGCTTAACTATGGCTACACCTTC
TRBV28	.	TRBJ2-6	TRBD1	CASRPGQGTAGESGANVLTF	TGTGCCAGCAGGCCCGGACAGGGAACCGCTGGAGAAAGTGGGGCCAACGTCCTGACTTTC
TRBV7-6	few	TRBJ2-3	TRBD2	CASSSPAGTSLNTQYF	TGTGCCAGCAGCTCCCCAGCGGGGACTTCCCTTAATACGCAGTATTTT
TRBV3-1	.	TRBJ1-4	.	CASSHKTGFGLFF	TGTGCCAGCAGCCACAAAACAGGGTTTGGACTGTTTTTT
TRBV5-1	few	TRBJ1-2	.	CASSLNGPGYGYTF	TGCGCCAGCAGCTTAAACGGGCCGGGCTATGGCTACACCTTC
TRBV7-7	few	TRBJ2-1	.	CASSLEPLGEQFF	TGTGCCAGCAGCTTAGAACCTCTCGGTGAGCAGTTCTTC
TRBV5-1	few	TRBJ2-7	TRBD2	CASSSGLAPYEQYF	TGCGCCAGCAGCTCGGGACTAGCACCCTACGAGCAGTACTTC
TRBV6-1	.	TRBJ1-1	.	CASSEALVELTEAFF	TGTGCCAGCAGTGAAGCGCTGGTAGAGTTGACTGAAGCTTTCTTT
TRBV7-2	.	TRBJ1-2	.	CASSLDPASPYGHTF	TGTGCCAGCAGCTTAGATCCGGCATCCCCCTATGGCCACACCTTC
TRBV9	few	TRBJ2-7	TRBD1	CASSVGDRDEQYF	TGTGCCAGCAGCGTAGGGGACAGGGACGAGCAGTACTTC
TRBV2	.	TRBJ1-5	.	CASSKRRANQPQHF	TGTGCCAGCAGTAAACGACGGGCTAATCAGCCCCAGCATTTT
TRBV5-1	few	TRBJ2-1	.	CASSLALPGNNEQFF	TGCGCCAGCAGCTTGGCCTTGCCCGGGAACAATGAGCAGTTCTTC
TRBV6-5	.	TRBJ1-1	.	CASSLGGGTGAFF	TGTGCCAGCAGTCTCGGGGGTGGCACTGGAGCTTTCTTT